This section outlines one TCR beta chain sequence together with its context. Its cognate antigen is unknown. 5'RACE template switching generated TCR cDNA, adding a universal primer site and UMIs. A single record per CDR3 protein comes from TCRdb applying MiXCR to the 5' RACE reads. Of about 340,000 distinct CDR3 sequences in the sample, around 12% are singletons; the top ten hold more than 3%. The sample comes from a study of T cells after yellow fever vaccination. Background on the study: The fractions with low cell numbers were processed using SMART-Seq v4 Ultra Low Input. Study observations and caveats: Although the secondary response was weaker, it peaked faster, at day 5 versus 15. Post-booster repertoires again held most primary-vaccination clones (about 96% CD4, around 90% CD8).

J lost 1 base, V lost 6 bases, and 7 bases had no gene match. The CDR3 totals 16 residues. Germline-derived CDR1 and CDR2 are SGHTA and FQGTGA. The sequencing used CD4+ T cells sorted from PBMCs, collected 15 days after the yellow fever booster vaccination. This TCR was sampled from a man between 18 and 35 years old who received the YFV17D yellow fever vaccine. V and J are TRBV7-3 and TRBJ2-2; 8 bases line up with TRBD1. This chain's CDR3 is CASRRTGGGNTGELFF. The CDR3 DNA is TGTGCCAGCAGAAGAACAGGGGGAGGGAACACCGGGGAGCTGTTTTTT.